This T cell receptor (beta chain) comes out of a study of vaccination and CD4 T cells after COVID-19. The CDR3 covers 12 residues. Germline V CDR1 and CDR2: MDHEN, SYDVKM. Trimming took 3 bases from V and 4 from J, leaving 7 bases between them. Treatment here: approximately nine-day PBMC culture with coronavirus spike peptide pools or control peptides (ViraFEST assay). Isolation of CD4+ T cells by negative selection took place after around eleven days of culture. This clonotype came up a few times. The antigen remains unidentified. The Oncomine TCR Beta short-read assay sequenced DNA from cultured CD4+ T cells. TCRdb recomputed calls from the PCR reads with MiXCR, one row per CDR3 protein. This table has fewer than 3,500 distinct CDR3 sequences, about 30% appearing once.

The V gene is TRBV28, the J gene TRBJ2-7; no clear D. The receptor's source is a human donor who had recovered from COVID-19. Sequenced material: CD4+ T cells from blood, cultured in vitro, taken after SARS-CoV-2 vaccination. CDR3 region: CASSFSRYEQYF. The CDR3 DNA is TGTGCCAGCAGTTTCTCTAGGTACGAGCAGTACTTC.